The T cell receptor (beta chain) described here comes from a study of blood T cell repertoires in COVID-19. Study-wide background: Sites across the United States, Italy and Spain contributed samples from acute and convalescent COVID-19.

Authors' analysis steps: Estimation of nucleated cell counts was performed using reference gene primer amplification. Some clones are missing from TCRdb's copy, which holds only in-frame ones; the method was immunoSEQ multiplex PCR. Clone size and V and J calls were adopted from that table, with D and trimming inferred from the DNA. The profile shows hundreds of thousands of clones, approximately 91% of them singletons. The CDR3 is made up of 13 amino acids. Germline V gives CDR1 MNHEY, CDR2 SVGAGI. V lost 10 bases to trimming and J lost 0 bases, with 10 bases between them. The J gene is TRBJ2-1, the V gene TRBV6-5; D is unresolved. This TCR was recovered from an older woman with acute or convalescent COVID-19. Sequencing input: peripheral blood. In DNA, the CDR3 is TGTGCCACCGTAGAGAGCTCCTACAATGAGCAGTTCTTC. The encoded protein is CATVESSYNEQFF.